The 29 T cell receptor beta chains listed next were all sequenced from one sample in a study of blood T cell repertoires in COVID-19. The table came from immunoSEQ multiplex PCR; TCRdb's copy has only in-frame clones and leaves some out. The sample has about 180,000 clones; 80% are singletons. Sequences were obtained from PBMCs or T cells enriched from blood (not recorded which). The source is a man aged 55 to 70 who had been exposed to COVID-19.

In DNA, the CDR3 is TGCGCCAGCAGCCCCGCTCCGGGACAGGGCTACAATGAGCAGTTCTTC. It encodes CASSPAPGQGYNEQFF. The J gene is TRBJ2-1, the V gene TRBV5-1; 9 bases are a match to TRBD1. This CDR3 comprises 16 residues. The germline gives CDR1 SGHRS, CDR2 YFSETQ. The V and J ends lost 4 bases and 3 bases, in that order; junction bases with no gene match: 8.

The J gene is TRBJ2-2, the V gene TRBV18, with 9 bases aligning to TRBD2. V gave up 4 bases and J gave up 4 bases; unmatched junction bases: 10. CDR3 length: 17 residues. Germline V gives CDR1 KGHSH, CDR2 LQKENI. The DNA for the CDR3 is TGTGCCAGCTCACGGGGCCTAGCGGGACCATCCACCGGGGAGCTGTTTTTT. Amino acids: CASSRGLAGPSTGELFF.

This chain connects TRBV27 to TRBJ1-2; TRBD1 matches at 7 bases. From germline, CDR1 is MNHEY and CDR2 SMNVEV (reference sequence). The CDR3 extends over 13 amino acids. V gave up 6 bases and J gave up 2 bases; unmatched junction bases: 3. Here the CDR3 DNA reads TGTGCCAGCAGGACGGGACAGAACTATGGCTACACCTTC. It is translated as CASRTGQNYGYTF.

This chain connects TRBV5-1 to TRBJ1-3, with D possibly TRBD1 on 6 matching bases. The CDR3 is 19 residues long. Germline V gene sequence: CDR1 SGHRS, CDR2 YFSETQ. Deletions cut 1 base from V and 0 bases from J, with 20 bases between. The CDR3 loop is CASSLSTGTSGGSGNTIYF. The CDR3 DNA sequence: TGCGCCAGCAGCTTGTCAACAGGGACAAGTGGGGGCTCTGGAAACACCATATATTTT.

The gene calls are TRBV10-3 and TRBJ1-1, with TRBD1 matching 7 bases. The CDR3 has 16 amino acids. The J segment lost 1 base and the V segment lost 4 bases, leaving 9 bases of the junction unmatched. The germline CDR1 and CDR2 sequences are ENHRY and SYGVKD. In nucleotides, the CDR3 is TGTGCCATCAGTGGACCCTCGGGACAGCCGAACACTGAAGCTTTCTTT. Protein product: CAISGPSGQPNTEAFF.

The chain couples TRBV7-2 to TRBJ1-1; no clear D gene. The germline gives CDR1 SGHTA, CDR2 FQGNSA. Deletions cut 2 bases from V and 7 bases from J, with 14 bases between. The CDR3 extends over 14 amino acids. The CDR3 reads CASSLRRGWGEAFF. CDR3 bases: TGTGCCAGCAGCTTAAGGCGGGGTTGGGGTGAAGCTTTCTTT.

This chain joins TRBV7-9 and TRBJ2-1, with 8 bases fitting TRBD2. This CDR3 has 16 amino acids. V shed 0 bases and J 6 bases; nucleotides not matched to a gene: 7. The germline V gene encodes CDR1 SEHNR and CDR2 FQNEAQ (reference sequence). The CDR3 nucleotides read TGTGCCAGCAGCTTAGCGCCTAGCGGGTGGTTCAATGAGCAGTTCTTC. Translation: CASSLAPSGWFNEQFF.

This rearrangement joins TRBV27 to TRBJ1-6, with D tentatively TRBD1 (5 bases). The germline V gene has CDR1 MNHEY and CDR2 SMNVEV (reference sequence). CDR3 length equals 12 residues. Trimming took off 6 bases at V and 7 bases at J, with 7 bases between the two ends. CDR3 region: CASRSGNSPLHF. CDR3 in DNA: TGTGCCAGCAGGTCAGGGAATTCACCCCTCCACTTT.

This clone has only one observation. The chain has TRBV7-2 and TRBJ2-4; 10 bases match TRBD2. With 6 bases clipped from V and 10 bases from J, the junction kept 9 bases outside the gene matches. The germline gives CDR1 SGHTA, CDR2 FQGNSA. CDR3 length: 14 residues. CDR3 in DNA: TGTGCCAGCAGGGCCGGGAGCGGGAGGGCAATTCAGTACTTC. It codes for CASRAGSGRAIQYF.

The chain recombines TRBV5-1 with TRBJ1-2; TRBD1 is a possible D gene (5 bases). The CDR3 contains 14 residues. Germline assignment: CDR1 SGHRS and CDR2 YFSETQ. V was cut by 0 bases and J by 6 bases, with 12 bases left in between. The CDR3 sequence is CASSLAVSGHGYTF. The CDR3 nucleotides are TGCGCCAGCAGCTTGGCCGTGTCAGGGCATGGCTACACCTTC.

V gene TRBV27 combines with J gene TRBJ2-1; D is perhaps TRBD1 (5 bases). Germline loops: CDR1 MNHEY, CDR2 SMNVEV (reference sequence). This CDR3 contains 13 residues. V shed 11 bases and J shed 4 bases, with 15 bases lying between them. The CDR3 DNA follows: TGTGCCCCCCCCCAGGGTTCATACAATGAGCAGTTCTTC. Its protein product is CAPPQGSYNEQFF.

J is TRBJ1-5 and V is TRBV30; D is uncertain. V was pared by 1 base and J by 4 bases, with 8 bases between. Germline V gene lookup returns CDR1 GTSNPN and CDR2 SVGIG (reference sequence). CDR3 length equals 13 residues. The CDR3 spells CAWSATGNQPQHF. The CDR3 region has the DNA TGTGCCTGGAGTGCCACGGGTAATCAGCCCCAGCATTTT.

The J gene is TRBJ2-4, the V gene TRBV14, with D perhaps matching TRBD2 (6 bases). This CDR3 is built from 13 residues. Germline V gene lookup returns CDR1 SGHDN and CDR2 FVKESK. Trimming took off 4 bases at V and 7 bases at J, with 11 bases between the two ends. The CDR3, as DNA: TGTGCCAGCAGCCCCGGGGGACCCAACATTCAGTACTTC. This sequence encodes CASSPGGPNIQYF.

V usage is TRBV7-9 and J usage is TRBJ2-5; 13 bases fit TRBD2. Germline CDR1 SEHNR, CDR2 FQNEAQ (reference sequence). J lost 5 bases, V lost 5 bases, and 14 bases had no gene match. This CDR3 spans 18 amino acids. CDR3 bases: TGTGCCAGCAGCCCATACGGACTAGCGGGGGACGTAGGGGAGACCCAGTACTTC. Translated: CASSPYGLAGDVGETQYF.

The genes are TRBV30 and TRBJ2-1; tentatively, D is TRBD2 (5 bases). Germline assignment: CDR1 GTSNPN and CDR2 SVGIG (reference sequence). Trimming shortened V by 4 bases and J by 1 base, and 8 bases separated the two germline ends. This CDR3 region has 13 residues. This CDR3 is CAWIGVSYNEQFF. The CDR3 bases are TGTGCCTGGATCGGGGTGTCCTACAATGAGCAGTTCTTC.

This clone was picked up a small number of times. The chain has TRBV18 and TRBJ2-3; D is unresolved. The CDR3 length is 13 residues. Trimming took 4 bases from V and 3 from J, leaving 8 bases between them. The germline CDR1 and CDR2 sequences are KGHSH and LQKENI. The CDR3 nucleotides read TGTGCCAGCTCACTGGGCCAAACAGATACGCAGTATTTT. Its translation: CASSLGQTDTQYF.

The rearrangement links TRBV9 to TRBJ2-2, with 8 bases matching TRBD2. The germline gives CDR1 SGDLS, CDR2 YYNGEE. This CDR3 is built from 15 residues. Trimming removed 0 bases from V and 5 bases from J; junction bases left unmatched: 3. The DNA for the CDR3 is TGTGCCAGCAGCGTAGTATCTAGCGGGACCGGGGAGCTGTTTTTT. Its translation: CASSVVSSGTGELFF.

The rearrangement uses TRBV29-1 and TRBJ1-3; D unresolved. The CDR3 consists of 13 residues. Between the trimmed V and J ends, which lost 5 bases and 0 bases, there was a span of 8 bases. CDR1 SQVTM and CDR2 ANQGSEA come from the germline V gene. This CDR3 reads CSVLKYSGNTIYF. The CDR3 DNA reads TGCAGCGTTCTAAAATACTCTGGAAACACCATATATTTT.

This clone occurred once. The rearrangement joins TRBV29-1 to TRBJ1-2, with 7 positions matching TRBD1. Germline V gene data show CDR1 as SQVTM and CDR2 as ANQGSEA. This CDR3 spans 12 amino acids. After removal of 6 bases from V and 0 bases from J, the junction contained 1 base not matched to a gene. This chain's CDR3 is CSVGQANYGYTF. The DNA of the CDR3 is TGCAGCGTAGGACAGGCTAACTATGGCTACACCTTC.

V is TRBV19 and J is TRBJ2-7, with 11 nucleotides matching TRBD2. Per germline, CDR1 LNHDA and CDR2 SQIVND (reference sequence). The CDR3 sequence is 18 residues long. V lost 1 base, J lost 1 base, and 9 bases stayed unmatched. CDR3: CASSIAPLSGRVSYEQYF. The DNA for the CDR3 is TGTGCCAGTAGTATAGCCCCCCTTAGCGGGAGGGTGTCCTACGAGCAGTACTTC.

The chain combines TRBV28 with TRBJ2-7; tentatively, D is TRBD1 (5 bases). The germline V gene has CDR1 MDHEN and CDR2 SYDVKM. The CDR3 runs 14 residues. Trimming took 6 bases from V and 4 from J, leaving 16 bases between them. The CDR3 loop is CASSPPQGTYEQYF. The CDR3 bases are TGTGCCAGCAGCCCGCCCCAGGGCACGTACGAGCAGTACTTC.

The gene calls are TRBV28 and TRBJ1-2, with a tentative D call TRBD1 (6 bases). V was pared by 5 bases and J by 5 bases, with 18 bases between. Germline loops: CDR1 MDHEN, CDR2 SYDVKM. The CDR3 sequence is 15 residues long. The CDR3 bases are TGTGCCAGCAGTCCAGAAGGGGGGGCGCGGTATGGCTACACCTTC. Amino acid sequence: CASSPEGGARYGYTF.

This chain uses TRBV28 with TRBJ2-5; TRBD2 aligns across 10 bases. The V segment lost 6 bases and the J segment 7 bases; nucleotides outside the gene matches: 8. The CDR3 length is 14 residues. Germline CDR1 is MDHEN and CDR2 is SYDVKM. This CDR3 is CASSPTSGSRTQYF. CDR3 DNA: TGTGCCAGCAGCCCGACTAGCGGGTCTAGGACCCAGTACTTC.

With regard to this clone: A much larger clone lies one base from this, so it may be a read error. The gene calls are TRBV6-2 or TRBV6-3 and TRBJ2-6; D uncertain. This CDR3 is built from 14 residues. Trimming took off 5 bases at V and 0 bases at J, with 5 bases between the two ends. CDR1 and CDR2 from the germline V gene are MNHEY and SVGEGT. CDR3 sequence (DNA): TGTGCCAGCAGTGTACTCTCTGGGGCCAACGTCCTGACTTTC. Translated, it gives CASSVLSGANVLTF.

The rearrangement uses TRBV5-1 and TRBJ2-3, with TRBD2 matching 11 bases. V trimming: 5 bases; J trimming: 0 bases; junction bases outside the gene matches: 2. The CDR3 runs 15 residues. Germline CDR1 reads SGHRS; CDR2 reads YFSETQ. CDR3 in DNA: TGCGCCAGCAGGGGACTAGCGGCAAGCACAGATACGCAGTATTTT. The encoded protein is CASRGLAASTDTQYF.

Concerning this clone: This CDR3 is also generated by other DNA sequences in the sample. The CDR3 nucleotides read TGTGCCAGCAGTTACTTACAGGGGAACACTGAAGCTTTCTTT. Translation gives CASSYLQGNTEAFF. V is TRBV6-5 and J is TRBJ1-1, with D perhaps TRBD1 (6 bases). Germline V CDR1 and CDR2: MNHEY, SVGAGI. The CDR3 consists of 14 residues. Between the trimmed V and J ends, which lost 1 base and 1 base, there was a span of 7 bases.

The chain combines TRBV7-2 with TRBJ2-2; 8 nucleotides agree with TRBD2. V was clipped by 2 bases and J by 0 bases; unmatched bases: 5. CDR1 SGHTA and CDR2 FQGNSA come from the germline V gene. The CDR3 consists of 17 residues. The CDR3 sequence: CASSLSLAGPNTGELFF. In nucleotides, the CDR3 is TGTGCCAGCAGCTTATCTCTAGCGGGTCCGAACACCGGGGAGCTGTTTTTT.

DNA for the CDR3: TGTGCCACCGGACAGGGGGACACTGAAGCTTTCTTT. Translated: CATGQGDTEAFF. The chain links TRBV19 to TRBJ1-1; 10 bases fit TRBD1. Unmatched junction bases numbered 2, after V lost 10 bases and J lost 3 bases. The CDR3 sequence is 12 residues long. The germline V gene encodes CDR1 LNHDA and CDR2 SQIVND (reference sequence).

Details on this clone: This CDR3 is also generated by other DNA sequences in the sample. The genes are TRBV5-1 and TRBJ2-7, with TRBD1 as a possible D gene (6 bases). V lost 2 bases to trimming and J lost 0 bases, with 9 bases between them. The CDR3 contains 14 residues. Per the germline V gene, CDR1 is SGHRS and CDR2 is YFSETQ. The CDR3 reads CASSLQGNSYEQYF. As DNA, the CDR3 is TGCGCCAGCAGCTTACAGGGAAACTCCTACGAGCAGTACTTC.